This TCR beta chain was identified in a study of early T cells in non-severe SARS-CoV-2 infection (dated by TCRdb to the early 2020s). General notes on the study: Because TCR sequencing was done on bulk RNA from unsorted whole blood, the alpha and beta chains could not be paired. What the research found in general, with its limitations: Matching against VDJdb was skewed toward anti-spike CD8 responses, likely underestimated virus-specific expansions, and missed private and CD4 specificities.

Note on this clonotype: What this receptor recognizes is not known. Within one base of it there is no much larger clone, and no base qualities were kept.

This was a case-control study nested in a cohort of healthcare workers in London, UK, who had nasopharyngeal swab PCR tests and blood samples taken every week. Between 23 and 31 March 2020, the week of the UK lockdown, healthcare workers were enrolled and then followed up weekly for as long as 16 weeks. Library preparation used 5' RACE. Sequenced using a NextSeq 500. To correct for sequencing error and PCR bias, the TCR library protocol tagged individual cDNA molecules with unique molecular identifiers. Both TCR alpha and beta chains were sequenced, and tight co-correlation was observed between alpha and beta sequence abundances in each sample. Per the source publication's procedure: Decombinator V4 was used to perform V gene, J gene and CDR3 annotation of TCR sequences. Expanded TCRs were defined as changing significantly between any two time points under a Poisson model with p below 0.0001. TCR abundances were normalised to the total number of TCRs sequenced per sample and expressed as counts per million. VDJdb, accessed 1 November 2021, was searched for CMV, EBV and SARS-CoV-2 annotated TCRs, with TCRs annotated for multiple antigens excluded. In TCRdb, the public reads were trimmed at Q25 with fastp and aligned with MiXCR, with productive beta chains retained. Rows merge per CDR3 protein into single entries with the most common DNA and genes. The V and J calls and clone size are TCRdb's, not the authors'. The sample yields about 61,000 distinct CDR3 sequences; around 12% were counted once. The top ten clones comprise approximately 1.1% of the sample.

The sequencing used whole blood, collected at baseline. This receptor was obtained from an adult who was a healthcare worker with PCR-confirmed SARS-CoV-2 infection or an uninfected control (not recorded which). The donor label of this sample is uncertain.

The DNA sequence is given as TGTGCCAGCAGTTACCCCAGGGGACACGGCACAGATACGCAGTATTTT. This sequence encodes CASSYPRGHGTDTQYF. Recombination linked TRBV27 to TRBJ2-3; the D segment could be TRBD1, given 6 matching bases. According to the germline V gene (reference sequence), CDR1 reads MNHEY and CDR2 reads SMNVEV. From its cysteine to its phenylalanine, the CDR3 spans 16 amino acids. The DNA shown is the 48-base CDR3, in frame from base 1. Cut back by 4 bases and 1 base, the V and J ends lie 15 bases apart.